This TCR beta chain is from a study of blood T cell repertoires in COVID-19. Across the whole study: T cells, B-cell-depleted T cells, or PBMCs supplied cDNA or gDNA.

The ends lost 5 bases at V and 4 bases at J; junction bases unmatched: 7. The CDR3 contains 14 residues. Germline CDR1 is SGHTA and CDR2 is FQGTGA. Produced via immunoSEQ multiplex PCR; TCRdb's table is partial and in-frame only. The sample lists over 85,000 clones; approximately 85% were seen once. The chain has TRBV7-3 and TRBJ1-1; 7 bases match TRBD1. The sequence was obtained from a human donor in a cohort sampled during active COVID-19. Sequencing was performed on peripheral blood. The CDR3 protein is CASSARQGTTEAFF. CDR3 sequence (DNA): TGTGCCAGCAGCGCTAGACAGGGCACCACTGAAGCTTTCTTT.